The rows below give T cell receptor beta chains drawn from one sample of a study of blood T cell repertoires in COVID-19. The table came from immunoSEQ multiplex PCR; TCRdb's copy has only in-frame clones and leaves some out. Of a few hundred thousand clones listed, 90% are singletons. Material: peripheral blood. These receptors originate from a woman aged 55-75 years with COVID-19, enrolled during active disease. Both conserved end residues are part of each CDR3. The order of the fields is D gene, clone size, J gene, V gene, CDR3 DNA, CDR3 protein. The D gene is left open where the match is weak. Rows give clone size only sometimes, using once, few, many, or a class for an expanded clone.

d_call: TRBD1
clone_size: .
j_call: TRBJ1-1
v_call: TRBV4-1
cdr3_nt: TGCGCCAGCAGCCAAGGGGACAGGGGTATGAACACTGAAGCTTTCTTT
cdr3_aa: CASSQGDRGMNTEAFF

d_call: TRBD1
clone_size: .
j_call: TRBJ2-7
v_call: TRBV11-2
cdr3_nt: TGTGCCAGCAGCCGACCGGGACAGGACTCCTACGAGCAGTACTTC
cdr3_aa: CASSRPGQDSYEQYF

d_call: .
clone_size: .
j_call: TRBJ1-2
v_call: TRBV19
cdr3_nt: TGTGCCAGTAGTATAGGTGCAGTATCTGGCTACACCTTC
cdr3_aa: CASSIGAVSGYTF

d_call: TRBD1
clone_size: .
j_call: TRBJ1-2
v_call: TRBV19
cdr3_nt: TGTGCCAGTACAAAGCTACCGGGACAGGCAAACTATGGCTACACCTTC
cdr3_aa: CASTKLPGQANYGYTF

d_call: TRBD1
clone_size: .
j_call: TRBJ1-5
v_call: TRBV10-3
cdr3_nt: TGTGCCATCAGTGCGACAGGGACGGGACAGCCCCAGCATTTT
cdr3_aa: CAISATGTGQPQHF

d_call: .
clone_size: once
j_call: TRBJ1-5
v_call: TRBV27
cdr3_nt: TGTGCCAGCAGTTCGACTAATCAGCCCCAGCATTTT
cdr3_aa: CASSSTNQPQHF

d_call: TRBD1
clone_size: .
j_call: TRBJ1-4
v_call: TRBV5-8
cdr3_nt: TGTGCCAGCAGCTTGGTCCGGGACAGCCGCGAAAAACTGTTTTTT
cdr3_aa: CASSLVRDSREKLFF

d_call: .
clone_size: .
j_call: TRBJ1-5
v_call: TRBV6-2/TRBV6-3
cdr3_nt: TGTGCCAGCAGTTACTCGATGTTCCCCAGGGCGGCCAATCAGCCCCAGCATTTT
cdr3_aa: CASSYSMFPRAANQPQHF

d_call: .
clone_size: .
j_call: TRBJ1-2
v_call: TRBV19
cdr3_nt: TGTGCCAGTAGTATTGGACTTAGCCCTAACTATGGCTACACCTTC
cdr3_aa: CASSIGLSPNYGYTF

d_call: TRBD1
clone_size: .
j_call: TRBJ1-2
v_call: TRBV5-5
cdr3_nt: TGTGCCAGCAGCCCCGGGACAGGGGACGGCTACACCTTC
cdr3_aa: CASSPGTGDGYTF

d_call: .
clone_size: .
j_call: TRBJ1-5
v_call: TRBV30
cdr3_nt: TGTGCCTGGAGTCCACATGGAGGGGATCAGCCCCAGCATTTT
cdr3_aa: CAWSPHGGDQPQHF

d_call: .
clone_size: .
j_call: TRBJ1-5
v_call: TRBV6-1
cdr3_nt: TGTGCCAGCAGTGTGTTTGCGGGGTTGGGGAGCAATCAGCCCCAGCATTTT
cdr3_aa: CASSVFAGLGSNQPQHF

d_call: .
clone_size: .
j_call: TRBJ1-1
v_call: TRBV19
cdr3_nt: TGTGCCAGTAGTGCTCGGGGGACCCGAAACTTT
cdr3_aa: CASSARGTRNF

d_call: TRBD2
clone_size: .
j_call: TRBJ2-1
v_call: TRBV19
cdr3_nt: TGTGCCAGTAGTATAGGGTGGACTAGCGGATGGAATGAGCAGTTCTTC
cdr3_aa: CASSIGWTSGWNEQFF

d_call: TRBD1
clone_size: .
j_call: TRBJ2-1
v_call: TRBV5-1
cdr3_nt: TGCGCCAGCAGCGGGGGACAGGGGGCCTTCAATGAGCAGTTCTTC
cdr3_aa: CASSGGQGAFNEQFF

d_call: TRBD2
clone_size: .
j_call: TRBJ2-1
v_call: TRBV6-2/TRBV6-3
cdr3_nt: TGTGCCAGCAGTGCGCTAGCGGGGCTCTACAATGAGCAGTTCTTC
cdr3_aa: CASSALAGLYNEQFF

d_call: .
clone_size: .
j_call: TRBJ2-7
v_call: TRBV27
cdr3_nt: TGTGCCAGCAGTTCTCTCAGGGGGGATGAGCAGTACTTC
cdr3_aa: CASSSLRGDEQYF

d_call: .
clone_size: .
j_call: TRBJ1-1
v_call: TRBV6-6
cdr3_nt: TGTGCCAGCACCGGACAGATGAACACTGAAGCTTTCTTT
cdr3_aa: CASTGQMNTEAFF

d_call: .
clone_size: .
j_call: TRBJ1-2
v_call: TRBV4-2
cdr3_nt: TGTGCCAGCAGCCAAACAAGCGCCCTTTATATCTATGGCTACACCTTC
cdr3_aa: CASSQTSALYIYGYTF

d_call: TRBD1
clone_size: few
j_call: TRBJ1-1
v_call: TRBV6-2/TRBV6-3
cdr3_nt: TGTGCCAGCAGTTACTCCAGGGGGTACACTGAAGCTTTCTTT
cdr3_aa: CASSYSRGYTEAFF

d_call: .
clone_size: .
j_call: TRBJ1-6
v_call: TRBV27
cdr3_nt: TGTGCCAGCAGTTTAGGCCAGGGGTCGCCCCTCCACTTT
cdr3_aa: CASSLGQGSPLHF

d_call: TRBD1
clone_size: .
j_call: TRBJ1-3
v_call: TRBV19
cdr3_nt: TGTGCCAGTAGTCTTGACAGGGAGTGGGGAAACACCATATATTTT
cdr3_aa: CASSLDREWGNTIYF

d_call: .
clone_size: .
j_call: TRBJ1-2
v_call: TRBV5-4
cdr3_nt: TGTGCCAGCAGCCCGGGGAAGGGAAGGTATGGCTACACCTTC
cdr3_aa: CASSPGKGRYGYTF

d_call: TRBD1
clone_size: .
j_call: TRBJ2-1
v_call: TRBV7-9
cdr3_nt: TGTGCCAGCAGAAACTCAGGGGGCAATGAGCAGTTCTTC
cdr3_aa: CASRNSGGNEQFF

d_call: .
clone_size: .
j_call: TRBJ1-2
v_call: TRBV7-9
cdr3_nt: TGTGCCAGCAGCTTAGAACAGGGTAATGGCTACACCTTC
cdr3_aa: CASSLEQGNGYTF

d_call: TRBD2
clone_size: .
j_call: TRBJ2-1
v_call: TRBV30
cdr3_nt: TGTGCCTGGAGCAGATCTAGCGGGGGGGCTTACAATGAGCAGTTCTTC
cdr3_aa: CAWSRSSGGAYNEQFF

d_call: TRBD1
clone_size: .
j_call: TRBJ1-2
v_call: TRBV18
cdr3_nt: TGTGCCAGCTCACCCGATGTTAAGCGGGACAGGGGAGCCTATGGCTACACCTTC
cdr3_aa: CASSPDVKRDRGAYGYTF

d_call: TRBD1
clone_size: .
j_call: TRBJ1-3
v_call: TRBV6-1
cdr3_nt: TGTGCCAGCAGTGATTATCCGGGACAGTCAAACACCATATATTTT
cdr3_aa: CASSDYPGQSNTIYF

d_call: TRBD2
clone_size: .
j_call: TRBJ2-1
v_call: TRBV12-5
cdr3_nt: TGTGCTAGTGGTGTCGGTTCTAGCGGGGGATTCCTGGATGAGCAGTTCTTC
cdr3_aa: CASGVGSSGGFLDEQFF

d_call: TRBD1
clone_size: .
j_call: TRBJ1-1
v_call: TRBV18
cdr3_nt: TGTGCCAGCTCACCGACAGGGGCCGGGATGAACACTGAAGCTTTCTTT
cdr3_aa: CASSPTGAGMNTEAFF

d_call: .
clone_size: once
j_call: TRBJ2-4
v_call: TRBV11-2
cdr3_nt: TGTGCCAGCAGCTTAGTGAAGGGACAAGCCAAAAACATTCAGTACTTC
cdr3_aa: CASSLVKGQAKNIQYF

d_call: .
clone_size: few
j_call: TRBJ1-2
v_call: TRBV11-2
cdr3_nt: TGTGCCAGCAGCTCCTTGGACAGTTCCTTCTATGGCTACACCTTC
cdr3_aa: CASSSLDSSFYGYTF

d_call: .
clone_size: .
j_call: TRBJ1-6
v_call: TRBV4-3
cdr3_nt: TGCGCCAGCAGCCAAGAGGGGCACCCCCGAGATTCACCCCTCCACTTT
cdr3_aa: CASSQEGHPRDSPLHF

d_call: TRBD1
clone_size: once
j_call: TRBJ1-4
v_call: TRBV2
cdr3_nt: TGTGCCAGCGTTGACAGGGCTGAAAAACTGTTTTTT
cdr3_aa: CASVDRAEKLFF

d_call: TRBD2
clone_size: .
j_call: TRBJ2-5
v_call: TRBV11-3
cdr3_nt: TGTGCCAGCAGCTTATACGGACTAGTCGGCGAGACCCAGTACTTC
cdr3_aa: CASSLYGLVGETQYF

d_call: .
clone_size: .
j_call: TRBJ1-2
v_call: TRBV15
cdr3_nt: TGTGCCACCAGCAGACCAGCGGACCCCGCGACCTTC
cdr3_aa: CATSRPADPATF

d_call: .
clone_size: .
j_call: TRBJ1-3
v_call: TRBV7-9
cdr3_nt: TGTGCCAGCAGCTCCGACAGCTACTCTGGAAACACCATATATTTT
cdr3_aa: CASSSDSYSGNTIYF

d_call: TRBD1
clone_size: .
j_call: TRBJ2-7
v_call: TRBV5-6
cdr3_nt: TGTGCCAGCAGCGCGATACAGGGGAACGAGCAGTACTTC
cdr3_aa: CASSAIQGNEQYF

d_call: .
clone_size: .
j_call: TRBJ1-2
v_call: TRBV18
cdr3_nt: TGTGCCAGCTCACAAACAGGGATGTGGGGCTACACCTTC
cdr3_aa: CASSQTGMWGYTF

d_call: .
clone_size: .
j_call: TRBJ2-7
v_call: TRBV2
cdr3_nt: TGTGCCAGCAGTGATGGAGTCTACTACGAGCAGTACTTC
cdr3_aa: CASSDGVYYEQYF

d_call: .
clone_size: .
j_call: TRBJ1-1
v_call: TRBV7-2
cdr3_nt: TGTGCCAGCAGCTTACGTCAAAGAGGGACTGAAGCTTTCTTT
cdr3_aa: CASSLRQRGTEAFF

d_call: .
clone_size: .
j_call: TRBJ2-2
v_call: TRBV9
cdr3_nt: TGTGCCAGCAGCGTAGCCCGACTCCCAAACACCGGGGAGCTGTTTTTT
cdr3_aa: CASSVARLPNTGELFF

d_call: TRBD1
clone_size: .
j_call: TRBJ2-7
v_call: TRBV5-1
cdr3_nt: TGCGCCAGCAGCCGAGATACACCGGGACAGGGCTACGAGCAGTACTTC
cdr3_aa: CASSRDTPGQGYEQYF

d_call: TRBD1
clone_size: once
j_call: TRBJ2-5
v_call: TRBV11-1
cdr3_nt: TGTGCCAGCAGCTCCAGGACAGGGGAAGAGACCCAGTACTTC
cdr3_aa: CASSSRTGEETQYF

d_call: .
clone_size: .
j_call: TRBJ2-7
v_call: TRBV7-2
cdr3_nt: TGTGCCAGCAGTTCCAGATGGTTGTACGAGCAGTACTTC
cdr3_aa: CASSSRWLYEQYF

d_call: .
clone_size: once
j_call: TRBJ1-5
v_call: TRBV4-1
cdr3_nt: TGCGCCAGCAGCCAATCACAGGGTATTGCCAATCAGCCCCAGCATTTT
cdr3_aa: CASSQSQGIANQPQHF

d_call: .
clone_size: .
j_call: TRBJ1-5
v_call: TRBV3-1/TRBV3-2
cdr3_nt: TGTGCCAGCAGCCAAGCGGGCAATCAGCCCCAGCATTTT
cdr3_aa: CASSQAGNQPQHF

d_call: TRBD1
clone_size: .
j_call: TRBJ1-2
v_call: TRBV3-1/TRBV3-2
cdr3_nt: TGTGCCAGCAGCCAAGCAGGGGGGTGCACCTTC
cdr3_aa: CASSQAGGCTF

d_call: TRBD1
clone_size: .
j_call: TRBJ1-1
v_call: TRBV19
cdr3_nt: TGTGCCAGTAGTCCGGGACAGGGTATGAGGGGCACTGAAGCTTTCTTT
cdr3_aa: CASSPGQGMRGTEAFF

d_call: .
clone_size: .
j_call: TRBJ1-6
v_call: TRBV7-8
cdr3_nt: TGTGCCAGCAGCTTCGGCAGGGCTTATAATTCACCCCTCCACTTT
cdr3_aa: CASSFGRAYNSPLHF

d_call: .
clone_size: .
j_call: TRBJ2-2
v_call: TRBV6-6
cdr3_nt: TGTGCCAGCAGTCAGGACAGGAACACCGGGGAGCTGTTTTTT
cdr3_aa: CASSQDRNTGELFF

d_call: TRBD1
clone_size: .
j_call: TRBJ1-3
v_call: TRBV9
cdr3_nt: TGTGCCAGCAGCAAGACAGGGGGAAACACCATATATTTT
cdr3_aa: CASSKTGGNTIYF

d_call: TRBD1
clone_size: .
j_call: TRBJ1-4
v_call: TRBV27
cdr3_nt: TGTGCCAGCACCTCCCTAGGGACAGGGGACGAAAAACTGTTTTTT
cdr3_aa: CASTSLGTGDEKLFF

d_call: .
clone_size: few
j_call: TRBJ2-7
v_call: TRBV5-4
cdr3_nt: TGTGCCAGCAGCCCTCGGACTGGAGAGGCCTACGAGCAGTACTTC
cdr3_aa: CASSPRTGEAYEQYF

d_call: .
clone_size: .
j_call: TRBJ2-6
v_call: TRBV15
cdr3_nt: TGTGCCACCAGCAGAGATGGGGGGGCGTCTGGGGCCAACGTCCTGACTTTC
cdr3_aa: CATSRDGGASGANVLTF

d_call: TRBD1
clone_size: .
j_call: TRBJ1-5
v_call: TRBV6-2/TRBV6-3
cdr3_nt: TGTGCCAGCAGTTCCCCCCCAGGGGGCCAGCCCCAGCATTTT
cdr3_aa: CASSSPPGGQPQHF

d_call: .
clone_size: once
j_call: TRBJ2-7
v_call: TRBV12-3/TRBV12-4
cdr3_nt: TGTGCCAGCAGGCGAACTGAAACCTACGAGCAGTACTTC
cdr3_aa: CASRRTETYEQYF

d_call: .
clone_size: .
j_call: TRBJ1-1
v_call: TRBV11-1
cdr3_nt: TGTGCCAGCAGCGGCAGGGGCCTCATGAACACTGAAGCTTTCTTT
cdr3_aa: CASSGRGLMNTEAFF

d_call: TRBD1
clone_size: once
j_call: TRBJ1-2
v_call: TRBV6-2/TRBV6-3
cdr3_nt: TGTGCCAGCAGTAGTCTCTTCAGGGGGCCCTATGGCTACACCTTC
cdr3_aa: CASSSLFRGPYGYTF